This TCR beta chain was sequenced for a study of T cell responses to AZD1222 COVID-19 vaccine. This clone was found a few times. The antigen remains unidentified. Study-level results: Every sample of the repertoires postdated the peak T cell response.

This CDR3 is 12 amino acids long. Trimming took off 4 bases at V and 5 bases at J, with 9 bases between the two ends. Germline CDR1 and CDR2: SGHNT and YYREEE (reference sequence). Data came from immunoSEQ multiplex PCR; TCRdb stores just in-frame clones and leaves some out. The sample lists 150,000 to 200,000 clones; 80% to 90% were seen once. J is TRBJ1-2 and V is TRBV5-4; no reliable D call. Sequenced here: peripheral blood, sampled on day 0 of AZD1222 vaccination. The receptor's source is an adult in good health. DNA of the CDR3: TGTGCCAGCAGCGGCAGGTTGTATGGCTACACCTTC. Protein sequence: CASSGRLYGYTF.